The 9 T cell receptor beta chains in this list originate from one sample, sequenced in a study of blood T cells in healthy people across ages. Combining a sample-barcoded 5' primer with a J-beta primer mix, a second PCR ran for 7 to 11 cycles. TCRdb re-analysed the 5' RACE reads in MiXCR, keeping a single row per CDR3 protein. The table lists 710,000 or so distinct CDR3 sequences, 22% of them singletons. The specimen was blood. All receptors derive from a man aged 65 to 85 in good health.

The chain has TRBV6-2 or TRBV6-3 and TRBJ1-1; D perhaps matches TRBD1 (5 bases). Germline-derived CDR1 and CDR2 are MNHEY and SVGEGT. This CDR3 is 15 amino acids long. The V gene lost 1 base and the J gene lost 6 bases, with 15 bases spanning the gap. CDR3: CASSYLRGRAAEAFF. DNA for the CDR3: TGTGCCAGCAGTTACTTGAGGGGCAGGGCCGCTGAAGCTTTCTTT.

The rearrangement joins TRBV6-1 to TRBJ2-7, with D possibly TRBD2 on 7 matching bases. The CDR3 totals 15 residues. Germline V gives CDR1 MNHNS, CDR2 SASEGT. V lost 10 bases and J 5 bases, leaving 24 bases between the germline ends. The CDR3 DNA is TGTGCCAACAATCGCCGAGGGGGGGTTAAGGACGAGCAGTACGTC. Protein sequence: CANNRRGGVKDEQYV.

A few counts support this clonotype. This chain uses TRBV12-3 or TRBV12-4 with TRBJ2-1, with a tentative D call TRBD1 (5 bases). CDR3 length: 15 amino acids. Trimming cost V 5 bases and J 0 bases, with 11 bases left between them. DNA of the CDR3: TGTGCCAGCAGTCCCGGACAAGACTCCTACAATGAGCAGTTCTTC. Protein product: CASSPGQDSYNEQFF.

This clonotype was observed a few times. The rearrangement uses TRBV12-3 or TRBV12-4 and TRBJ2-2, with 10 bases fitting TRBD2. After removal of 9 bases from V and 3 bases from J, the junction contained 10 bases not matched to a gene. The CDR3 consists of 16 residues. CDR3 DNA: TGTGCCAGTCTATCTACCGGGACTAGCGACACCGGGGAGCTGTTTTTT. It codes for CASLSTGTSDTGELFF.

This clonotype was observed a few times. This rearrangement joins TRBV10-3 to TRBJ2-3; maybe TRBD1 (6 bases). Trimming pared 6 bases from V and 3 bases from J, leaving 13 bases between. The CDR3 extends over 14 amino acids. Germline V gene data show CDR1 as ENHRY and CDR2 as SYGVKD. This chain's CDR3 is CAISAGVGTDTQYF. The CDR3, as DNA: TGTGCCATCAGCGCAGGGGTCGGGACAGATACGCAGTATTTT.

This clonotype was seen more than once but under ten times. The chain links TRBV19 to TRBJ1-4; D is possibly TRBD1 (5 bases). The CDR3 runs 14 residues. V dropped 7 bases and J dropped 6 bases, with 15 bases sitting between them. Germline V gene data show CDR1 as LNHDA and CDR2 as SQIVND (reference sequence). The CDR3 reads CASNSGTFDEKLFF. The CDR3 DNA reads as TGTGCCAGTAACTCCGGGACGTTTGATGAAAAACTGTTTTTT.

This clonotype was observed a few times. The chain is built from TRBV10-2 and TRBJ2-5, with TRBD2 identical over 9 bases. The end of the DNA fits TRBJ2-1 better, so the J call may be wrong. CDR1 and CDR2 (germline): WSHSY, SAAADI. The CDR3 has 15 amino acids. The CDR3 DNA follows: TGCGCCAGCAGTGATGCGGGGGGGCCTTACAATGAGCAGTTCTTC. Amino acid sequence: CASSDAGGPYNEQFF.

The genes are TRBV5-6 and TRBJ2-1; D may be TRBD1 (6 bases). The CDR3 contains 15 residues. Looked up from germline, CDR1 is SGHDT and CDR2 is YYEEEE. Trimming shortened V by 3 bases and J by 8 bases, and 18 bases separated the two germline ends. DNA of the CDR3: TGTGCCAGCAGCTCACATGGGGGCTGGGGGTATGAGCAGTTCTTC. Translated, it gives CASSSHGGWGYEQFF.

V is TRBV29-1 and J is TRBJ1-2; the D is unclear. CDR3 length: 14 amino acids. With 4 bases removed from V and 0 bases from J, the gap between germline ends came to 12 bases. Germline V CDR1 and CDR2: SQVTM, ANQGSEA. CDR3 nucleotide sequence: TGCAGCGTTGCAGTGCAGGTAGCTAACTATGGCTACACCTTC. Its translation is CSVAVQVANYGYTF.